The rows below give T cell receptor beta chains drawn from one sample of a study of blood T cell repertoires in COVID-19. Assay: immunoSEQ multiplex PCR; the TCRdb copy retains only in-frame clones and omits some. The sample consists of 130,000 or so clones, about 80% of them appearing once. The sequencing sample was made of peripheral blood. All receptors come from a human donor in a cohort sampled during active COVID-19. CDR3s include the opening cysteine and the closing phenylalanine or tryptophan. The D gene is left open where the match is weak.

d_gene: -; len: 15; v_gene: TRBV28; CDR3aa: CASSSLIVGLNEQFF
d_gene: -; len: 13; v_gene: TRBV7-9; CDR3aa: CASSPSGANVLTF
d_gene: -; len: 16; v_gene: TRBV5-1; CDR3aa: CASRLGTTANTGELFF
d_gene: TRBD1; len: 15; v_gene: TRBV4-2; CDR3aa: CASSPSGQVNNEQFF
d_gene: -; len: 15; v_gene: TRBV7-3; CDR3aa: CASSQGGGAGDTQYF
d_gene: TRBD1; len: 18; v_gene: TRBV27; CDR3aa: CASSLTGTGPLYNSPLHF
d_gene: -; len: 17; v_gene: TRBV28; CDR3aa: CALSGGPTGARGGTQYF
d_gene: TRBD2; len: 19; v_gene: TRBV7-6; CDR3aa: CASSPRGLAVNSGANVLTF
d_gene: -; len: 11; v_gene: TRBV20-1; CDR3aa: CSASEADEQYF
d_gene: -; len: 13; v_gene: TRBV20-1; CDR3aa: CSASPGRDYGYTF
d_gene: TRBD2; len: 19; v_gene: TRBV6-2/TRBV6-3; CDR3aa: CASSYTASGRAISYNEQFF
d_gene: TRBD2; len: 15; v_gene: TRBV6-2/TRBV6-3; CDR3aa: CASSNGLAAWDEQFF
d_gene: -; len: 15; v_gene: TRBV7-2; CDR3aa: CASSLSQLAFYEQYF
d_gene: -; len: 12; v_gene: TRBV6-5; CDR3aa: CASRAPRGGYTF
d_gene: -; len: 15; v_gene: TRBV7-2; CDR3aa: CASSPYPGREGKLFF
d_gene: -; len: 14; v_gene: TRBV7-3; CDR3aa: CASSSQANTGELFF
d_gene: TRBD1; len: 15; v_gene: TRBV2; CDR3aa: CASSVGQGAAETQYF
d_gene: TRBD1; len: 15; v_gene: TRBV18; CDR3aa: CASSPRQGGGYGYTF
d_gene: -; len: 14; v_gene: TRBV3-1/TRBV3-2; CDR3aa: CASSRSGSSGELFF
d_gene: -; len: 15; v_gene: TRBV3-1/TRBV3-2; CDR3aa: CASSQDWPDTGELFF
d_gene: TRBD1; len: 15; v_gene: TRBV7-9; CDR3aa: CASSPGQGRTDTQYF
d_gene: TRBD2; len: 15; v_gene: TRBV6-6; CDR3aa: CASSPLAGRQETQYF
d_gene: -; len: 13; v_gene: TRBV15; CDR3aa: CATSRDIRGRAFF
d_gene: -; len: 14; v_gene: TRBV15; CDR3aa: CATSRGDREGKLFF
d_gene: -; len: 12; v_gene: TRBV18; CDR3aa: CASFRQNTEAFF
d_gene: -; len: 11; v_gene: TRBV6-2/TRBV6-3; CDR3aa: CASSTGYEQYF
d_gene: -; len: 16; v_gene: TRBV5-6; CDR3aa: CASSLLGTFSGNTIYF